This T cell receptor (beta chain) derives from a study of blood T cells in healthy people across ages. Sample-barcoded 5' priming and a J-beta primer mix drove a second PCR of about 6 to 12 cycles. Any given sample supplied a minimum of 3 million CDR3-containing paired-end reads. Each CDR3 protein gets one entry after TCRdb re-called the 5' RACE reads with MiXCR. Here the sample spans under 2 million distinct CDR3 sequences, 34% being singletons. Only a few counts were recorded for this clonotype. Its antigen is currently unknown. Germline CDR1 is MNHEY and CDR2 is SVGAGI. The V and J ends lost 6 bases and 8 bases respectively, with 17 bases between them. The CDR3 extends over 15 amino acids. Every donor provided approximately 9.2 milliliters of peripheral blood. Findings and caveats of the study: Percentage of naive T cells showed a strong correlation with TCR beta diversity.

The source of this sequence is a woman under 40 in good health. This chain links TRBV6-5 with TRBJ1-6; unclear D gene. The sequenced sample consisted of blood. The CDR3 reads CASRLKGPWDSPLHF. In DNA, the CDR3 is TGTGCCAGCAGACTCAAGGGCCCATGGGATTCACCCCTCCACTTT.